This TCR beta chain originates from a study of early T cells in non-severe SARS-CoV-2 infection. Study-level background: Chains stayed unpaired after sequencing of bulk RNA from unsorted whole blood.

Study-level findings and limits: Comparison of clonotypes with VDJdb favored anti-spike CD8 responses while missing private and CD4 specificities.

A word on this clonotype: Its specificity is unknown.

There are 12 residues in the CDR3. From germline, CDR1 is SGHAT and CDR2 FQNNGV. Deletions cut 2 bases from V and 5 bases from J, with 5 bases between. The protocol attached unique molecular identifiers to individual cDNA molecules. From the 5' RACE reads, TCRdb called clonotypes with MiXCR, one entry per CDR3 protein. Here the sample spans 57,000 or so distinct CDR3 sequences, roughly 13% being singletons. Sequences were obtained from whole blood. The V call is TRBV11-2, the J call TRBJ2-3, with D hard to call. This clonotype was obtained from an adult who was a healthcare worker with PCR-confirmed SARS-CoV-2 infection or an uninfected control (not recorded which). CDR3 DNA sequence: TGTGCCAGCAGCTTATTGGAAGATACGCAGTATTTT. Translation gives CASSLLEDTQYF.